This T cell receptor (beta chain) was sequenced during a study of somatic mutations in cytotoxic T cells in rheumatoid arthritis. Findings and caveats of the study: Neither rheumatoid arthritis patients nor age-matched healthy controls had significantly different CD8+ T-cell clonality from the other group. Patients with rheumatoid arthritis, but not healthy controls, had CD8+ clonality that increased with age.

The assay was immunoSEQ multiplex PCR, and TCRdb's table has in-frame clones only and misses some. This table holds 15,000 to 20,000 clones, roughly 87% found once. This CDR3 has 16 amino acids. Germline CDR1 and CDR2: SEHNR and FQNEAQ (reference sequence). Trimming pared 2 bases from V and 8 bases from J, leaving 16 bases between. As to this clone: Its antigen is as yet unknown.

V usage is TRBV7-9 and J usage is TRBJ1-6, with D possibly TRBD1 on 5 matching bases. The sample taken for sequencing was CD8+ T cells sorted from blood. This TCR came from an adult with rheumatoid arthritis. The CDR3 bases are TGTGCCAGCAGCTTACGGGACGGGGGGGAGGATTCACCCCTCCACTTT. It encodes CASSLRDGGEDSPLHF.